This section outlines one T cell receptor (beta chain) sequence together with its context. Per germline, CDR1 ENHRY and CDR2 SYGVKD. The CDR3 spans 18 residues. V dropped 3 bases and J dropped 0; count of bases not matched to a gene: 11. This specimen comes from a study of T cells in localized non-small cell lung cancer. Produced via immunoSEQ multiplex PCR; TCRdb's table is partial and in-frame only. The sample contains about 19,000 clones, about 90% of which appear only once. This sequence was found in a male donor at least 60 years old with stage I squamous cell lung carcinoma. V gene TRBV10-3 combines with J gene TRBJ2-7, with 10 bases matching TRBD2. The sample was peripheral blood, taken before any cancer treatment. CDR3 region: CAISDGRYGTSDSYEQYF. The DNA of the CDR3 is TGTGCCATCAGTGACGGACGGTACGGGACTAGCGACTCCTACGAGCAGTACTTC.